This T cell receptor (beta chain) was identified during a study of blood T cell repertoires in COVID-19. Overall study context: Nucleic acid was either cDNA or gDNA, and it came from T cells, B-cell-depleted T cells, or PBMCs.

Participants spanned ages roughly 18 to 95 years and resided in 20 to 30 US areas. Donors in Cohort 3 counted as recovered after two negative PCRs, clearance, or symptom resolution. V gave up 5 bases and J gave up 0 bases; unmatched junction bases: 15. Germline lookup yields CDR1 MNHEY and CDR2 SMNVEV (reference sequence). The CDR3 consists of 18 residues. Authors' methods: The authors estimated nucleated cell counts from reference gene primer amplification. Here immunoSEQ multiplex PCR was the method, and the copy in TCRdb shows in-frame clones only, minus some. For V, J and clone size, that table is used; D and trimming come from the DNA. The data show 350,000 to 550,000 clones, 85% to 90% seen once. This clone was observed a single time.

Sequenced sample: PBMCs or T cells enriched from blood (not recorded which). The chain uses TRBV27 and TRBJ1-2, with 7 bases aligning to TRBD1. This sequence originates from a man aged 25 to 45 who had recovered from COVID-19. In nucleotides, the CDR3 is TGTGCCAGCAGTCTGGGGGGAGTCATAGGGGGCTCTAACTATGGCTACACCTTC. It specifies CASSLGGVIGGSNYGYTF.